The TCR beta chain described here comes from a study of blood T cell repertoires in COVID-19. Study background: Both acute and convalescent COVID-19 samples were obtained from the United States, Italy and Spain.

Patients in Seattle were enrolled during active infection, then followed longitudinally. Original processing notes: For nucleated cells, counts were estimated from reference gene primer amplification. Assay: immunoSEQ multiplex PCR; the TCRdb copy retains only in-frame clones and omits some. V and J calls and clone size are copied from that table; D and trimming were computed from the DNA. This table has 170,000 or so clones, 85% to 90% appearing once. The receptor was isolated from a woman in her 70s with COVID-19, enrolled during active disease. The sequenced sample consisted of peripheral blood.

The CDR3 here is CASSSPGGGQETQYF. For the CDR3, the DNA is TGTGCCAGCAGCTCCCCGGGAGGGGGTCAAGAGACCCAGTACTTC. The genes are TRBV7-9 and TRBJ2-5, with 8 bases identical to TRBD2. This CDR3 comprises 15 residues. V was pared by 4 bases and J by 2 bases, with 6 bases of the junction left unmatched. Looked up from germline, CDR1 is SEHNR and CDR2 is FQNEAQ (reference sequence).